Here is one TCR beta chain with its context. No antigen is known for it. TCRdb itself ran the reads through MiXCR, one entry per CDR3 protein. The repertoire holds hundreds of thousands of distinct CDR3 sequences, with under 55% as singletons. This entry is derived from a study of T cell repertoires in cytomegalovirus infection. At the level of the study: CMV epitopes, recently identified HLA-C-restricted and well-studied HLA-B-restricted, were used. The public TCR beta signatures pointed to both CMV infection and matching HLA type. The study, taken as a whole, reports: Cumulative public TCR beta family frequency identified CMV carriers with the relevant HLA. CMV-specific TCR beta clonotypes restricted by HLA-C were the ones dominating the ex vivo response.

Germline V lookup: CDR1 DFQATT, CDR2 SNEGSKA (reference sequence). The CDR3 covers 15 residues. V was clipped by 3 bases and J by 3 bases, with 17 bases between them. This specimen consisted of cultured PBMCs, obtained from culture after CMV antigen stimulation. The V and J genes are TRBV20-1 and TRBJ2-5; D remains ambiguous. The TCR originated in a human donor in good health (CMV status not recorded). Some clones in this sample may be carry-over from other donors' samples. The CDR3 protein is CSASSGDLQKETQYF. As DNA, the CDR3 is TGCAGTGCTAGTAGTGGAGACTTACAAAAAGAGACCCAGTACTTC.